These 32 T cell receptor beta chains came from one sample sequenced in a study of cytomegalovirus exposure and HLA in healthy donors. The PCR made use of 60 Vbeta and 13 Jbeta primers. Clones were sequenced by immunoSEQ multiplex PCR, and TCRdb holds only the in-frame ones, with some missing. The data show around 110,000 clones, roughly 82% seen once. Input material: PBMCs. All receptors derive from a male donor in good health and CMV-seropositive.

This clone was found a few times. The rearrangement uses TRBV11-2 and TRBJ2-2; no reliable D call. The CDR3 runs 14 residues. Trimming shortened V by 2 bases and J by 1 base, and 5 bases separated the two germline ends. CDR1 is SGHAT, CDR2 FQNNGV, per germline. DNA of the CDR3: TGTGCCAGCAGCTTATGGCAGAACACCGGGGAGCTGTTTTTT. This sequence encodes CASSLWQNTGELFF. Using reference TRBV11-2 and TRBJ2-2 for the parts outside the CDR3, the full variable domain is EAGVAQSPRYKIIEKRQSVAFWCNPISGHATLYWYQQILGQGPKLLIQFQNNGVVDDSQLPKDRFSAERLKGVDSTLKIQPAKLEDSAVYLCASSLWQNTGELFFGEGSRLTVL.

This chain links TRBV19 with TRBJ1-6; D may be TRBD1 (5 bases). Per germline, CDR1 LNHDA and CDR2 SQIVND (reference sequence). Trimming stripped 6 bases from V and 6 bases from J, with 9 bases between. The CDR3 is 13 residues long. CDR3 sequence: CASSVGVNSPLHF. The CDR3 coding sequence is TGTGCCAGTAGCGTAGGGGTTAATTCACCCCTCCACTTT. Full variable domain (rest looked up from reference TRBV19 and TRBJ1-6): DGGITQSPKYLFRKEGQNVTLSCEQNLNHDAMYWYRQDPGQGLRLIYYSQIVNDFQKGDIAEGYSVSREKKESFPLTVTSAQKNPTAFYLCASSVGVNSPLHFGNGTRLTVT.

This clone has a handful of counts. Other DNA sequences in this sample translate to the same CDR3. The chain has TRBV6-5 and TRBJ1-1, with 7 bases lining up with TRBD1. This CDR3 contains 14 residues. V shed 0 bases, J shed 3 bases, and the junction held 1 base outside the gene matches. The germline V gene has CDR1 MNHEY and CDR2 SVGAGI. The CDR3: CASSYSRGDTEAFF. CDR3 nucleotide sequence: TGTGCCAGCAGTTACTCCAGGGGGGACACTGAAGCTTTCTTT.

CDR3 protein: CASSSGTGASPYNSPLHF. The CDR3 bases are TGTGCCAGCAGCTCCGGGACAGGGGCTTCCCCCTATAATTCACCCCTCCACTTT. The chain combines TRBV5-6 with TRBJ1-6; 10 bases agree with TRBD1. Germline lookup yields CDR1 SGHDT and CDR2 YYEEEE. This CDR3 is 18 amino acids long. The V segment lost 3 bases and the J segment 2 bases; nucleotides outside the gene matches: 8. The whole variable domain, filled in from reference TRBV5-6 and TRBJ1-6, reads DAGVTQSPTHLIKTRGQQVTLRCSPKSGHDTVSWYQQALGQGPQFIFQYYEEEERQRGNFPDRFSGHQFPNYSSELNVNALLLGDSALYLCASSSGTGASPYNSPLHFGNGTRLTVT.

The chain couples TRBV18 to TRBJ1-5; TRBD1 aligns across 8 bases. V dropped 6 bases and J dropped 3; count of bases not matched to a gene: 1. CDR1 is KGHSH and CDR2 is LQKENI in the germline V gene. The CDR3 spans 13 residues. CDR3 sequence reads: CASSTGDNQPQHF. CDR3 coding DNA: TGTGCCAGCTCGACAGGGGACAATCAGCCCCAGCATTTT. The complete variable domain, with remaining parts taken from reference TRBV18 and TRBJ1-5, reads NAGVMQNPRHLVRRRGQEARLRCSPMKGHSHVYWYRQLPEEGLKFMVYLQKENIIDESGMPKERFSAEFPKEGPSILRIQQVVRGDSAAYFCASSTGDNQPQHFGDGTRLSIL.

This rearrangement joins TRBV4-3 to TRBJ2-7; 7 nucleotides align to TRBD1. The CDR3 consists of 14 residues. Germline CDR1 reads LGHNA; CDR2 reads YSLEER. V shed 3 bases, J shed 1 base, and the junction held 3 bases outside the gene matches. CDR3 sequence reads: CASSHVGQSYEQYF. CDR3 DNA sequence: TGCGCCAGCAGCCACGTGGGACAGTCCTACGAGCAGTACTTC.

This rearrangement joins TRBV5-8 to TRBJ1-3; 7 bases fit TRBD1. V shed 0 bases, J shed 0 bases, and the junction held 3 bases outside the gene matches. CDR1 is SGHTS, CDR2 YDEGEE, per germline. This CDR3 has 16 amino acids. CDR3 in DNA: TGTGCCAGCAGCTTGGCCAGGGGGTACTCTGGAAACACCATATATTTT. Amino acid sequence: CASSLARGYSGNTIYF.

The CDR3, as DNA: TGCGCCAGCAGCCAAGAGGGGCCCGACAATCAGCCCCAGCATTTT. Its translation: CASSQEGPDNQPQHF. The V gene is TRBV4-1, the J gene TRBJ1-5; possibly TRBD1 for D (5 bases). Trimming cost V 0 bases and J 3 bases, with 9 bases left between them. Germline lookup yields CDR1 MGHRA and CDR2 YSYEKL. This CDR3 has 15 amino acids.

In nucleotides, the CDR3 is TGCGCCAGCAGCCAAGAACAGGGCTTTACGGGCTACACCTTC. It specifies CASSQEQGFTGYTF. The rearrangement joins TRBV5-1 to TRBJ1-2, with a weak D call TRBD1 (6 bases). The germline CDR1 and CDR2 sequences are SGHRS and YFSETQ. Trimming took 4 bases from V and 8 from J, leaving 18 bases between them. The CDR3 consists of 14 residues.

The V gene is TRBV4-2, the J gene TRBJ2-1; D remains unclear. Between the trimmed V and J ends, which lost 2 bases and 0 bases, there was a span of 5 bases. The CDR3 is 14 amino acids. The germline CDR1 and CDR2 sequences are LGHNA and YNFKEQ. CDR3 in DNA: TGTGCCAGCAGCCAACCCGGCTCCTACAATGAGCAGTTCTTC. The encoded protein is CASSQPGSYNEQFF.

The DNA for the CDR3 is TGTGCCAGCAGTTACTCTATGGCCACTGAAGCTTTCTTT. Amino acid sequence: CASSYSMATEAFF. This chain uses TRBV6-5 with TRBJ1-1; D gene unclear. Germline CDR1 is MNHEY and CDR2 is SVGAGI. The CDR3 is 13 residues long. Trimming took 0 bases from V and 4 from J, leaving 6 bases between them.

This clone was seen a handful of times. The chain uses TRBV11-1 and TRBJ1-1, with 10 bases identical to TRBD1. Germline values: CDR1 SGHAT, CDR2 FQDESV (reference sequence). V shed 6 bases and J 6 bases; nucleotides not matched to a gene: 13. CDR3 length: 16 amino acids. The CDR3 DNA follows: TGTGCCAGCAGTCTAAACGACAGGGGGCGCAAAGCTGAAGCTTTCTTT. It encodes CASSLNDRGRKAEAFF.

This clone was recorded a few times. This chain links TRBV19 with TRBJ1-1; D is uncertain. CDR1 LNHDA and CDR2 SQIVND come from the germline V gene (reference sequence). V lost 5 bases, J lost 1 base, and 8 bases lay in between. The CDR3 has 13 amino acids. The CDR3 sequence: CASSLTGNTEAFF. The CDR3 DNA is TGTGCCAGTAGTCTCACGGGGAACACTGAAGCTTTCTTT.

The chain combines TRBV5-4 with TRBJ1-6; D unresolved. The V gene's germline CDR1 is SGHNT and CDR2 YYREEE (reference sequence). Trimming stripped 2 bases from V and 9 bases from J, with 12 bases between. The CDR3 runs 14 residues. The CDR3 protein is CASSLAGIGSPLHF. CDR3 nucleotides: TGTGCCAGCAGCTTAGCGGGAATTGGTTCACCCCTCCACTTT.

This sequence joins TRBV7-2 and TRBJ2-7, with 14 bases aligning to TRBD2. Germline V gene sequence: CDR1 SGHTA, CDR2 FQGNSA. Trimming at V came to 0 bases and at J to 7 bases, leaving 5 bases not matched to a gene. This CDR3 has 16 residues. CDR3: CASSLAQGLAGVEQYF. CDR3 nucleotide sequence: TGTGCCAGCAGCTTAGCGCAGGGACTAGCGGGAGTAGAGCAGTACTTC.

This chain uses TRBV5-5 with TRBJ2-5, with D unresolved. The CDR3 length is 11 residues. Deletions cut 4 bases from V and 6 bases from J, with 7 bases between. In germline, CDR1 is SGHKS, CDR2 YYEKEE (reference sequence). The CDR3 reads CASSREKTQYF. The CDR3 region has the DNA TGTGCCAGCAGCCGAGAGAAGACCCAGTACTTC.

This clone was seen only once. V and J are TRBV28 and TRBJ2-7, with 11 bases matching TRBD1. V dropped 3 bases and J dropped 7; count of bases not matched to a gene: 8. From germline, CDR1 is MDHEN and CDR2 SYDVKM. The CDR3 spans 15 residues. DNA for the CDR3: TGTGCCAGCAGTTTCGCAGGACAGGGGGCGAAGGAGCAGTACTTC. This codes for CASSFAGQGAKEQYF.

This chain's CDR3 is CSAGDRGEQYF. Here the CDR3 DNA reads TGCAGTGCTGGGGACAGGGGCGAGCAGTACTTC. The chain couples TRBV20-1 to TRBJ2-7; 10 bases are shared with TRBD1. There are 11 residues in the CDR3. Looked up from germline, CDR1 is DFQATT and CDR2 is SNEGSKA (reference sequence). Germline trimming cut 5 bases from V and 6 bases from J; bases unmatched to any gene: 1.

This chain uses TRBV20-1 with TRBJ1-2; 10 bases map to TRBD1. Germline trimming cut 5 bases from V and 10 bases from J; bases unmatched to any gene: 4. CDR3 length: 11 residues. Germline V gene lookup returns CDR1 DFQATT and CDR2 SNEGSKA (reference sequence). The CDR3 sequence is CSAEGTGDYTF. The CDR3 DNA reads as TGCAGTGCTGAGGGGACAGGGGACTACACCTTC.

The rearrangement links TRBV7-2 to TRBJ2-1, with D maybe TRBD2 (5 bases). The germline V gene has CDR1 SGHTA and CDR2 FQGNSA. The V end was cut by 4 bases, the J end by 0 bases, with 16 bases between. This CDR3 contains 17 residues. The DNA of the CDR3 is TGTGCCAGCAGCTCGAGATTAGCGTTGCCCTCCTACAATGAGCAGTTCTTC. This codes for CASSSRLALPSYNEQFF.

The chain combines TRBV15 with TRBJ1-1, with D possibly matching TRBD1 (5 bases). This CDR3 is 18 amino acids long. CDR1 LNHNV and CDR2 YYDKDF come from the germline V gene (reference sequence). Trimming took 1 base from V and 0 from J, leaving 18 bases between them. CDR3 DNA sequence: TGTGCCACCAGCAGAGTCGGGGGGGAAGAGTTAATGAACACTGAAGCTTTCTTT. Its protein product is CATSRVGGEELMNTEAFF.

The rearrangement uses TRBV5-8 and TRBJ2-7, with D perhaps TRBD2 (6 bases). Germline values: CDR1 SGHTS, CDR2 YDEGEE. V was shortened by 0 bases and J by 7 bases, with 26 bases between the two germline ends. This CDR3 comprises 18 residues. The CDR3 coding sequence is TGTGCCAGCAGCTTGGTTGTTCTGGGGAGACAGCCCGCGGGAGAGCAGTACTTC. Its protein product is CASSLVVLGRQPAGEQYF.

The CDR3 sequence is CASSLGGRGGSNQPQHF. The CDR3 DNA sequence: TGTGCCAGCAGCTTAGGAGGTAGGGGGGGTAGCAATCAGCCCCAGCATTTT. This chain joins TRBV13 and TRBJ1-5; D might be TRBD1 (6 bases). V was pared by 0 bases and J by 0 bases, with 12 bases between. The germline V gene has CDR1 PRHDT and CDR2 FYEKMQ (reference sequence). The CDR3 is made up of 17 amino acids.

For the CDR3, the DNA is TGCGCCAGCAGCGGTGACGGGGGTGGCTACGAGCAGTACTTC. Protein product: CASSGDGGGYEQYF. This chain uses TRBV5-1 with TRBJ2-7; D might be TRBD2 (6 bases). This CDR3 has 14 residues. V was cut by 4 bases and J by 3 bases, with 14 bases left in between. Germline V CDR1 and CDR2: SGHRS, YFSETQ.

The rearrangement links TRBV9 to TRBJ2-3; TRBD1 matches 9 bases. This CDR3 contains 16 residues. V gave up 4 bases and J gave up 0 bases; unmatched junction bases: 6. Germline V lookup: CDR1 SGDLS, CDR2 YYNGEE. CDR3 sequence (DNA): TGTGCCAGCAGCCCTAGGGACAGGGTCAGCACAGATACGCAGTATTTT. Translating gives CASSPRDRVSTDTQYF.

This chain joins TRBV14 and TRBJ1-2, with D perhaps TRBD1 (5 bases). The CDR3 spans 12 residues. From germline, CDR1 is SGHDN and CDR2 FVKESK. CDR3 protein: CASSRIRGGYTF. As DNA, the CDR3 is TGTGCGTCTTCGCGCATTAGGGGTGGCTACACCTTC. Together with reference TRBV14 and TRBJ1-2, the CDR3 gives the full variable domain: EAGVTQFPSHSVIEKGQTVTLRCDPISGHDNLYWYRRVMGKEIKFLLHFVKESKQDESGMPNNRFLAERTGGTYSTLKVQPAELEDSGVYFCASSRIRGGYTFGSGTRLTVV.

The table lists this clone with a few counts. The V gene is TRBV7-3, the J gene TRBJ2-3, with TRBD1 as a possible D gene (6 bases). The CDR3 is 13 amino acids. V was trimmed by 2 bases and J by 6 bases, leaving 9 bases between them. CDR1 and CDR2 from the germline V gene are SGHTA and FQGTGA. The CDR3 loop is CASSLFQGDTQYF. The CDR3 DNA reads as TGTGCCAGCAGCTTATTCCAGGGGGATACGCAGTATTTT.

This clone has a single count. V usage is TRBV9 and J usage is TRBJ2-7; 7 positions agree with TRBD2. The CDR3 covers 14 residues. Germline loops: CDR1 SGDLS, CDR2 YYNGEE. Unmatched junction bases numbered 3, after V lost 0 bases and J lost 3 bases. This CDR3 is CASSVGTRNYEQYF. The DNA for the CDR3 is TGTGCCAGCAGCGTAGGGACTAGAAACTACGAGCAGTACTTC.

J is TRBJ1-2 and V is TRBV9; TRBD1 aligns across 10 bases. CDR3 size: 17 residues. In germline, CDR1 is SGDLS, CDR2 YYNGEE. With 1 base clipped from V and 2 bases from J, the junction kept 8 bases outside the gene matches. The CDR3 coding sequence is TGTGCCAGCAGCGTAAACACCCGACAGGGGGCCAACTATGGCTACACCTTC. It is translated as CASSVNTRQGANYGYTF.

The CDR3 bases are TGTGCCAGCAACAGAGGTGAGGGGGGGGGTGTC. This codes for CASNRGEGGGV. The gene calls are TRBV21-1 and TRBJ2-7; the D call in the table, TRBD2, was not verified against the DNA. TRBV21-1 is a known pseudogene. This CDR3 is 11 amino acids long.

The genes are TRBV10-2 and TRBJ2-1, with D unresolved. The germline CDR1 and CDR2 sequences are WSHSY and SAAADI. V dropped 6 bases and J dropped 2 bases, with 14 bases sitting between them. CDR3 length equals 15 residues. This CDR3 is CASRRSSAPYNEQFF. CDR3 DNA sequence: TGCGCCAGCAGACGATCGAGCGCTCCCTACAATGAGCAGTTCTTC.

This clone has more than one count but fewer than ten. The rearrangement joins TRBV19 to TRBJ2-5; possibly TRBD1 for D (6 bases). The J call may be mistaken, given a closer DNA end match to TRBJ2-7. The CDR3 has 19 amino acids. The V gene's germline CDR1 is LNHDA and CDR2 SQIVND (reference sequence). DNA for the CDR3: TGTGCCAGTAGGAAAGGGGGACCCAACCCCCGCCAACCCGGCTACGAGCAGTACTTC. It specifies CASRKGGPNPRQPGYEQYF.